This T cell receptor (beta chain) derives from a study of blood T cell repertoires in COVID-19. Looking at the study overall: In each case, the material was cDNA or gDNA derived from T cells, B-cell-depleted T cells, or PBMCs.

CDR1 and CDR2 (germline): SGHRS, YFSETQ. The CDR3 is 16 amino acids. The ends lost 4 bases at V and 4 bases at J; junction bases unmatched: 12. Authors' data handling: Amplification from reference gene primers served as the basis for estimated nucleated cell counts. Assay: immunoSEQ multiplex PCR; the TCRdb copy retains only in-frame clones and omits some. From that table come the V and J calls and clone size; the DNA was used to work out D and trimming. The data contain roughly 200,000 clones, 75% to 90% of them singletons. Sequenced sample: peripheral blood. This TCR was sampled from a woman aged 80 or older with COVID-19, enrolled during active disease. V and J are TRBV5-1 and TRBJ2-5; 8 bases are shared with TRBD2. This chain's CDR3 is CASSDNSGTIIETQYF. The DNA of the CDR3 is TGCGCCAGCAGCGATAATAGCGGGACTATAATAGAGACCCAGTACTTC.